The 23 T cell receptor beta chains below were found in one sample sequenced in a study of T cell repertoires in cytomegalovirus infection. TCRdb reprocessed the reads with MiXCR, giving one entry per CDR3 protein. Found here are 310,000 or so distinct CDR3 sequences, 9.6% of them singletons; the top ten hold around 2.4%. Sequenced material: PBMCs. The receptors were gathered from a human donor in good health (CMV status not recorded). Some clones in this sample may be carry-over from other donors' samples.

This chain connects TRBV20-1 to TRBJ2-1; D remains ambiguous. V was shortened by 2 bases and J by 0 bases, with 11 bases between the two germline ends. This CDR3 contains 15 residues. CDR1 and CDR2 (germline): DFQATT, SNEGSKA (reference sequence). Written as DNA, the CDR3 is TGCAGTGCTAGACAGCAGCCGAGCTCCTACAATGAGCAGTTCTTC. Its protein product is CSARQQPSSYNEQFF.

This clonotype was seen ten or more times. The chain employs TRBV11-3 and TRBJ1-1; no firm D call. CDR3 size: 13 residues. With 4 bases removed from V and 5 bases from J, the gap between germline ends came to 11 bases. The germline V gene has CDR1 SGHNT and CDR2 YENEEA. The chain's CDR3 is CASSSMIGTEAFF. In DNA form, the CDR3 reads TGTGCCAGCAGCTCGATGATCGGAACTGAAGCTTTCTTT.

The chain employs TRBV28 and TRBJ2-7; the D is unclear. The CDR3 is 13 residues long. Germline values: CDR1 MDHEN, CDR2 SYDVKM. Trimming cost V 5 bases and J 7 bases, with 15 bases left between them. For the CDR3, the DNA is TGTGCCAGCAGTCCCAGGACCTCTAGAGAGCAGTACGTC. Its protein product is CASSPRTSREQYV.

This clonotype was recorded many times. The V gene is TRBV7-2, the J gene TRBJ1-5, with 7 bases fitting TRBD1. This CDR3 comprises 14 residues. Germline lookup yields CDR1 SGHTA and CDR2 FQGNSA. J lost 5 bases, V lost 6 bases, and 7 bases had no gene match. The CDR3 protein is CASRSGTEDQPQHF. CDR3 in DNA: TGTGCCAGCAGGTCCGGGACAGAGGATCAGCCCCAGCATTTT.

This clonotype came up many times. This chain connects TRBV7-2 to TRBJ2-1, with TRBD1 as a possible D gene (5 bases). V lost 2 bases, J lost 7 bases, and 9 bases lay in between. This CDR3 is built from 13 residues. The V gene's germline CDR1 is SGHTA and CDR2 FQGNSA. The CDR3: CASSLLYRNEQFF. The DNA of the CDR3 is TGTGCCAGCAGCTTATTGTACAGGAATGAGCAGTTCTTC. Supplemented by reference TRBV7-2 and TRBJ2-1, the full variable domain reads GAGVSQSPSNKVTEKGKDVELRCDPISGHTALYWYRQSLGQGLEFLIYFQGNSAPDKSGLPSDRFSAERTGGSVSTLTIQRTQQEDSAVYLCASSLLYRNEQFFGPGTRLTVL.

This clonotype has ten or more counts. This chain links TRBV6-1 with TRBJ2-1; 11 bases map to TRBD2. The J segment lost 2 bases and the V segment lost 5 bases, leaving 11 bases of the junction unmatched. CDR1 MNHNS and CDR2 SASEGT come from the germline V gene. This CDR3 has 18 amino acids. The CDR3 region is CASSTTSGGPGAYNEQFF. The CDR3 region has the DNA TGTGCCAGCAGTACTACTAGCGGGGGCCCCGGGGCCTACAATGAGCAGTTCTTC.

This clonotype was seen ten or more times. The J gene is TRBJ1-1, the V gene TRBV7-9; D not resolved. The ends were cut back, 4 bases at V and 6 bases at J, with 9 bases in the middle. This CDR3 spans 12 amino acids. Germline V gene data show CDR1 as SEHNR and CDR2 as FQNEAQ (reference sequence). The CDR3 nucleotides read TGTGCCAGCAGCTGGGGTGAAGCTGAAGCTTTCTTT. It specifies CASSWGEAEAFF.

This clonotype appeared a few times. The V call is TRBV9, the J call TRBJ2-1, with 7 bases lining up with TRBD1. The CDR3 consists of 16 residues. After removal of 0 bases from V and 4 bases from J, the junction contained 7 bases not matched to a gene. Germline V lookup: CDR1 SGDLS, CDR2 YYNGEE. The DNA of the CDR3 is TGTGCCAGCAGCGTAGTCGGGGACAGTAGATACAATGAGCAGTTCTTC. It encodes CASSVVGDSRYNEQFF.

This clonotype was seen more than once but under ten times. This rearrangement joins TRBV28 to TRBJ1-1; 9 bases are a match to TRBD1. This CDR3 is 15 amino acids long. Per the germline V gene, CDR1 is MDHEN and CDR2 is SYDVKM. J gave up 5 bases and V 8 bases, and 12 bases lay outside the gene matches. The CDR3 loop reads CASRGQGPSTTEAFF. DNA of the CDR3: TGTGCCAGCCGAGGACAGGGGCCTTCAACAACTGAAGCTTTCTTT.

There are many counts of this clonotype. The rearrangement links TRBV7-8 to TRBJ1-4; D unresolved. V lost 5 bases, J lost 8 bases, and 15 bases lay in between. The CDR3 runs to 14 residues. Germline CDR1 reads SGHVS; CDR2 reads FQNEAQ. In DNA, the CDR3 is TGTGCCAGCAGCCCTAGGGAAGCTTTCGAAAAACTGTTTTTT. Encoded protein: CASSPREAFEKLFF.

This clonotype was detected ten times or more. The rearrangement links TRBV4-1 to TRBJ1-5, with 7 bases identical to TRBD1. Germline V gene data show CDR1 as MGHRA and CDR2 as YSYEKL. The ends lost 4 bases at V and 5 bases at J; junction bases unmatched: 2. CDR3 size: 13 residues. CDR3 region: CASSRQGDQPQHF. CDR3 nucleotides: TGCGCCAGCAGCCGACAGGGAGATCAGCCCCAGCATTTT.

This clonotype was recorded at least ten times. V gene TRBV12-3 or TRBV12-4 combines with J gene TRBJ2-5; TRBD2 is a possible D gene (7 bases). The CDR3 length is 16 residues. V was cut by 0 bases and J by 4 bases, with 15 bases left in between. CDR3: CASSLAPRGGAETQYF. CDR3 DNA: TGTGCCAGCAGTTTAGCGCCCAGAGGGGGGGCAGAGACCCAGTACTTC.

Concerning this clonotype: With a much larger clone just one base away, this may be a read error. The chain joins TRBV28 to TRBJ1-5; 9 nucleotides line up with TRBD1. V gave up 4 bases and J gave up 5 bases; unmatched junction bases: 3. The CDR3 has 14 amino acids. Per the germline V gene, CDR1 is MDHEN and CDR2 is SYDVKM. The CDR3 is CASSSGQGYQPQHF. CDR3 DNA: TGTGCCAGCAGTTCGGGACAGGGCTATCAGCCCCAGCATTTT.

Ten or more counts support this clonotype. V usage is TRBV27 and J usage is TRBJ2-7; D possibly corresponds to TRBD1 (5 bases). Per the germline V gene, CDR1 is MNHEY and CDR2 is SMNVEV (reference sequence). Trimming took 7 bases from V and 4 from J, leaving 11 bases between them. CDR3 length: 12 residues. The CDR3 is CASTGSRYEQYF. CDR3 nucleotide sequence: TGTGCCAGCACAGGGTCGAGGTACGAGCAGTACTTC.

In its sample, this clonotype is medium-sized. The chain employs TRBV7-8 and TRBJ2-7; D is uncertain. The CDR3 length is 17 residues. V was trimmed by 4 bases and J by 6 bases, leaving 25 bases between them. CDR1 is SGHVS, CDR2 FQNEAQ, per germline. This CDR3 reads CASSSRKALNRPSEQYV. The CDR3 coding sequence is TGTGCCAGCAGCTCAAGAAAAGCATTAAACAGACCCTCCGAGCAGTACGTC.

The sample holds many counts of this clonotype. The genes are TRBV20-1 and TRBJ1-5, with D unresolved. In germline, CDR1 is DFQATT, CDR2 SNEGSKA (reference sequence). CDR3 length: 14 residues. Trimming pared 0 bases from V and 6 bases from J, leaving 12 bases between. The CDR3 bases are TGCAGTGCTAGAGAGCCCGGTTTGGGTCAGCCCCAGCATTTT. Its translation: CSAREPGLGQPQHF.

This clonotype occurred many times. The V and J genes are TRBV28 and TRBJ1-1; tentatively, D is TRBD1 (5 bases). The CDR3 spans 14 residues. The V and J ends lost 3 bases and 2 bases respectively, with 10 bases between them. Looked up from germline, CDR1 is MDHEN and CDR2 is SYDVKM. CDR3 bases: TGTGCCAGCAGTTTTACAGGAGTTAACACTGAAGCTTTCTTT. This sequence encodes CASSFTGVNTEAFF.

This clonotype came up many times. This chain uses TRBV28 with TRBJ2-3; no reliable D call. CDR3 length: 18 residues. Germline CDR1 and CDR2: MDHEN and SYDVKM. Trimming cost V 5 bases and J 0 bases, with 21 bases left between them. CDR3 protein: CASSTAVVRDASTDTQYF. The CDR3 nucleotides read TGTGCCAGCAGTACTGCGGTGGTTAGGGATGCAAGCACAGATACGCAGTATTTT.

This clonotype was counted ten times or more. The chain is built from TRBV18 and TRBJ2-3; D perhaps matches TRBD1 (5 bases). The germline gives CDR1 KGHSH, CDR2 LQKENI. The CDR3 is 15 residues long. V dropped 3 bases and J dropped 0 bases, with 10 bases sitting between them. DNA for the CDR3: TGTGCCAGCTCACCCGACAGTTCTAGCACAGATACGCAGTATTTT. Its translation: CASSPDSSSTDTQYF.

A note on this clonotype: Just one base apart from a much larger clone, this may be a read error. The CDR3 sequence is CASSAQETVEAFF. DNA of the CDR3: TGTGCCAGCAGTGCCCAGGAGACAGTGGAAGCTTTCTTT. The gene calls are TRBV2 and TRBJ1-1; D is perhaps TRBD1 (5 bases). Looked up from germline, CDR1 is SNHLY and CDR2 is FYNNEI. Trimming took 4 bases from V and 8 from J, leaving 14 bases between them. The CDR3 is 13 amino acids.

This clonotype was observed many times. The rearrangement uses TRBV7-2 and TRBJ2-1; 7 bases line up with TRBD1. With V trimmed by 0 bases and J by 8 bases, 1 base remained unmatched. Germline values: CDR1 SGHTA, CDR2 FQGNSA. The CDR3 consists of 13 residues. This CDR3 reads CASSLAQGHEQFF. CDR3 in DNA: TGTGCCAGCAGCTTAGCACAGGGGCATGAGCAGTTCTTC.

This clonotype was seen ten or more times. The V and J genes are TRBV9 and TRBJ1-1; 10 positions match TRBD1. The V and J ends lost 4 bases and 0 bases, in that order; junction bases with no gene match: 6. The CDR3 has 16 residues. Germline CDR1 SGDLS, CDR2 YYNGEE. This CDR3 is CASSPGQGMVNTEAFF. The CDR3 bases are TGTGCCAGCAGCCCGGGACAGGGGATGGTGAACACTGAAGCTTTCTTT.

This clonotype has ten or more counts. This rearrangement joins TRBV4-3 to TRBJ1-2; D perhaps matches TRBD1 (6 bases). V was trimmed by 1 base and J by 4 bases, leaving 13 bases between them. Germline V gene sequence: CDR1 LGHNA, CDR2 YSLEER. The CDR3 is 15 residues long. This chain's CDR3 is CASSQVGGRRYGYTF. CDR3 sequence (DNA): TGCGCCAGCAGCCAAGTCGGGGGCAGACGCTATGGCTACACCTTC.